Listed below are T cell receptor beta chains from one sample, sequenced in a study of cytomegalovirus exposure and HLA in healthy donors. Here immunoSEQ multiplex PCR was the method, and the copy in TCRdb shows in-frame clones only, minus some. The data show approximately 150,000 clones, roughly 77% seen once. The sequenced sample consisted of PBMCs. Source of these receptors: a man between 18 and 35 years old in good health and CMV-seropositive. Each CDR3 is given with its conserved first and last residue. The order of the fields is J gene, clone size, D gene, V gene, CDR3 DNA, CDR3 protein. A D gene is named only where the DNA matches it firmly. Size values are once, few and many counts, or a class for expanded clones, and some rows have none.

TRBJ2-3	NA	TRBD2	TRBV11-2	TGTGCCAGCAGCCCAGCCGGGACTAGCGGGAATACGGAGCGAGATACGCAGTATTTT	CASSPAGTSGNTERDTQYF
TRBJ2-5	NA	NA	TRBV6-1	TGTGCCAGCAGTGAATGGGGGCAGAACCAAGAGACCCAGTACTTC	CASSEWGQNQETQYF
TRBJ2-3	few	TRBD2	TRBV27	TGTGCCAGCAGTTTATTAGGGACTAGTTCAGATACGCAGTATTTT	CASSLLGTSSDTQYF
TRBJ2-3	NA	TRBD2	TRBV19	TGTGCCAGTAGTATTGAAGGACTAGCGGGTTTCACTCGCACAGATACGCAGTATTTT	CASSIEGLAGFTRTDTQYF
TRBJ2-7	NA	NA	TRBV11-2	TGTGCCAGCAGTTCCACATACGAGCAGTACTTC	CASSSTYEQYF
TRBJ1-1	NA	TRBD1	TRBV28	TGTGCCAGCAGTTCACAGGGGAGCACTGAAGCTTTCTTT	CASSSQGSTEAFF
TRBJ2-7	few	TRBD2	TRBV27	TGTGCCAGCAGTTCGGGACTAGCGGTCTACGAGCAGTACTTC	CASSSGLAVYEQYF
TRBJ2-2	NA	TRBD2	TRBV4-2	TGTGCCAGCAGCCAAGGGCTTTGGGGGAGGGTGAACACCGGGGAGCTGTTTTTT	CASSQGLWGRVNTGELFF
TRBJ1-1	NA	NA	TRBV19	TGTGCCAGTAGGATCCTCGGGGACACTGAAGCTTTCTTT	CASRILGDTEAFF
TRBJ1-1	NA	TRBD1	TRBV18	TGTGCCAGCTCACCACCCGGGACAGGGGCGAACACTGAAGCTTTCTTT	CASSPPGTGANTEAFF